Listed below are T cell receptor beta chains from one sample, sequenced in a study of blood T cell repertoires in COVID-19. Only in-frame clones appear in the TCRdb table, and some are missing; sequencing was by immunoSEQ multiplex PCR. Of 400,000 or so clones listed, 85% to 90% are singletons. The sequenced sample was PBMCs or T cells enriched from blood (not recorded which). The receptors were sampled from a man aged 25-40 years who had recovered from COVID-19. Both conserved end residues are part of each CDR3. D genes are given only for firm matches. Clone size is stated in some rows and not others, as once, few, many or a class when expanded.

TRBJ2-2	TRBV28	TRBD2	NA	CAGGASGSSDTGELFF	TGTGCCGGGGGGGCTAGCGGGAGTTCGGACACCGGGGAGCTGTTTTTT
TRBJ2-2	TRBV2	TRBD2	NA	CASRVTSGSPTGELFF	TGTGCCAGCAGGGTAACTAGCGGGAGCCCCACCGGGGAGCTGTTTTTT
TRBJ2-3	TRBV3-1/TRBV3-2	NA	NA	CASSLRIGGDTQYF	TGTGCCAGCAGCCTGAGGATTGGTGGGGATACGCAGTATTTT
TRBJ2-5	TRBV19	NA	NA	CASSTQRVGQETQYF	TGTGCCAGTAGTACCCAGCGGGTGGGGCAAGAGACCCAGTACTTC
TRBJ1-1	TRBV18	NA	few	CASSPRAGRDLNTEAFF	TGTGCCAGCTCACCAAGAGCAGGGAGGGATTTGAACACTGAAGCTTTCTTT
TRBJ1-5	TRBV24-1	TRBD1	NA	CATSDRDSAGQPQHF	TGTGCCACCAGTGATCGGGACAGCGCAGGGCAGCCCCAGCATTTT
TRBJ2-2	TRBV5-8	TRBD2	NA	CASNLGTSGRGTGELFF	TGTGCCAGCAACTTAGGGACTAGCGGGAGAGGCACCGGGGAGCTGTTTTTT
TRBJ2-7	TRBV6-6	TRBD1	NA	CASTLGQGAYEQYF	TGTGCCAGCACTCTGGGACAGGGGGCATACGAGCAGTACTTC
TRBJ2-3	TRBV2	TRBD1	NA	CASSRDRGTDTQYF	TGTGCCAGCAGTAGGGACAGGGGTACAGATACGCAGTATTTT
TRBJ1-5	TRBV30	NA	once	CAWSVPGALSNQPQHF	TGTGCCTGGAGTGTACCAGGGGCGTTAAGCAATCAGCCCCAGCATTTT
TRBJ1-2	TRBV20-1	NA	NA	CSAIHAGYTF	TGCAGTGCTATTCACGCGGGCTACACCTTC
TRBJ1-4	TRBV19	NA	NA	CASSIYGSREKLFF	TGTGCCAGTAGTATATACGGGTCTAGGGAAAAACTGTTTTTT
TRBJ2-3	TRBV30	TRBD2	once	CAWSPPGLAGDPFTDTQYF	TGTGCCTGGAGTCCACCGGGACTAGCGGGAGACCCTTTCACAGATACGCAGTATTTT
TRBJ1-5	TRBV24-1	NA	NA	CATSDLRGGGQPQHF	TGTGCCACCAGTGATTTGCGGGGGGGAGGACAGCCCCAGCATTTT
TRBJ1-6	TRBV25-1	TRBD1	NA	CASSVRTGISPLHF	TGTGCCAGCAGTGTAAGGACAGGAATCTCACCCCTCCACTTT
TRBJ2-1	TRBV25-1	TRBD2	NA	CASSPARGIFSEQFF	TGTGCCAGCAGCCCCGCGCGGGGGATTTTCAGCGAGCAGTTCTTC
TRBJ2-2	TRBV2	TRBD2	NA	CASSRRGTSEAGELFF	TGTGCCAGCAGCAGGCGGGGGACTAGCGAAGCCGGGGAGCTGTTTTTT
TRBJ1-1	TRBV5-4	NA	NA	CASSLPPGLNTEAFF	TGTGCCAGCAGCTTGCCCCCGGGATTGAACACTGAAGCTTTCTTT
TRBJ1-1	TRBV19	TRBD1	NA	CSSSTDRGNTEAFF	TGTTCCAGTAGTACGGACAGGGGGAACACTGAAGCTTTCTTT
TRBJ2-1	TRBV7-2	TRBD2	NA	CASSRWTSGSYEQFF	TGTGCCAGCAGTAGGTGGACTAGCGGGAGTTATGAGCAGTTCTTC
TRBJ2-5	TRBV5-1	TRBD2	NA	CASSPGLAGGLRETQYF	TGCGCCAGCAGCCCAGGACTAGCGGGAGGACTGAGGGAGACCCAGTACTTC
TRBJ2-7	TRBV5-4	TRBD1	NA	CASRLSSGTGSHEQYF	TGTGCCAGCAGACTTTCTTCCGGGACAGGGTCCCACGAGCAGTACTTC
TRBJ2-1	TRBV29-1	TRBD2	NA	CSATGTSAYNEQFF	TGCAGCGCCACCGGGACTAGCGCATACAATGAGCAGTTCTTC
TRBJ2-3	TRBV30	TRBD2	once	CAWSLTSHTQYF	TGTGCCTGGAGTCTGACTAGCCATACGCAGTATTTT
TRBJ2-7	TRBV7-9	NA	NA	CASSPPPLVSSYEQYF	TGTGCCAGCAGCCCACCTCCCCTAGTAAGCTCCTACGAGCAGTACTTC
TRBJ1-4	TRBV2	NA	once	CASRREKLFF	TGTGCCAGCCGTCGGGAAAAACTGTTTTTT
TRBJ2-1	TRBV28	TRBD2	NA	CASIPGTSGLSYNEQFF	TGTGCCAGCATTCCCGGGACTAGCGGCCTGTCCTACAATGAGCAGTTCTTC
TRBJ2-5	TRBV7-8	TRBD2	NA	CASSPLAGGGETQYF	TGTGCCAGCAGCCCCTTAGCGGGAGGCGGGGAGACCCAGTACTTC
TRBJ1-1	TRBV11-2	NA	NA	CASSPGAGRDTEAFF	TGTGCCAGCAGCCCAGGGGCAGGGAGGGACACTGAAGCTTTCTTT
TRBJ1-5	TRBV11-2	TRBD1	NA	CASSSQGDQPQHF	TGTGCCAGCAGCTCGCAGGGGGATCAGCCCCAGCATTTT
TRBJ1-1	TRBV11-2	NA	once	CASSLESGATEAFF	TGTGCCAGCAGCTTAGAATCAGGGGCGACTGAAGCTTTCTTT
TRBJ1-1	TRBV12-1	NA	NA	CASSLGTGGSNTEAFF	TGTGCCAGCAGCCTCGGGACAGGAGGGTCGAACACTGAAGCTTTCTTT
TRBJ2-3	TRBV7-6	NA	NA	CASSAERGRGTDTQYF	TGTGCCAGCAGCGCAGAAAGGGGCCGGGGCACAGATACGCAGTATTTT
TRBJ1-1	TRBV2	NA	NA	CASSAGVGAFF	TGTGCCAGCAGTGCGGGAGTTGGAGCTTTCTTT